This TCR beta chain is from a study of cytomegalovirus exposure and HLA in healthy donors. Study observations and caveats: HLA allele associations emerged for roughly 17,000 TCR beta sequences in a later analysis, at 0.05 false discovery rate.

The donors comprised healthy bone marrow donors. The PCR used 60 Vbeta and 13 Jbeta primers. Original data processing: In a later analysis, the count reached about 75 million unique TCR beta chains, with approximately 11 million shared. Profiled with immunoSEQ multiplex PCR; TCRdb holds only in-frame clones, not every one. Clone size and V and J calls were adopted from that table, with D and trimming inferred from the DNA. The sample records around 140,000 clones, 82% being singletons. V dropped 3 bases and J dropped 0 bases, with 9 bases sitting between them. CDR3 length: 16 residues. CDR1 is KGHSH, CDR2 LQKENI, per germline. About this clone: Its antigen remains unknown.

The TCR comes from a man aged 18 to 30 in good health and CMV-seropositive. The chain carries TRBV18 and TRBJ2-6; no clear D. Sequenced material: PBMCs. CDR3 nucleotides: TGTGCCAGCTCACCGCCTATCAACTCTGGGGCCAACGTCCTGACTTTC. As protein: CASSPPINSGANVLTF.